This T cell receptor (beta chain) was captured by sequencing in a study of blood T cell repertoires in COVID-19. This CDR3 has 12 amino acids. The V end lost 8 bases, the J end lost 6 bases, and 10 bases lay between the germline ends. The germline V gene encodes CDR1 MNHEY and CDR2 SVGAGI. Clones were read by immunoSEQ multiplex PCR, and TCRdb kept only the in-frame ones, dropping some. The table shows about 72,000 clones, with about 89% occurring only once. This TCR derives from a woman aged 55 to 70 with acute or convalescent COVID-19. Sequencing input: peripheral blood. V gene TRBV6-5 combines with J gene TRBJ2-2, with D unresolved. The CDR3 DNA is TGTGCCAGCGGTCCGGTTCCCGGGGAGCTGTTTTTT. Amino acid sequence: CASGPVPGELFF.